This T cell receptor (beta chain) came from a study of T cell changes during pregnancy in multiple sclerosis (dated by TCRdb to about 2019). Study-wide context: The study examined how the T cell repertoire changed over the course of pregnancy in women with multiple sclerosis.

CDR1 and CDR2 are drawn from the germline V gene: MNHNS, SASEGT. From cysteine to phenylalanine, the CDR3 is 14 amino acids long. Just CDR3 DNA is preserved here, 42 bases in frame from base 1. The germline ends are 12 bases apart after V is trimmed by 7 bases and J by 0 bases. Comments on this clone: Its antigen is still unknown. No base quality values were provided; no much bigger clone lies one nucleotide off.

The library relied on the immunoSEQ multiplex PCR assay. TCRdb retrieved this table from immuneACCESS and kept in-frame rearrangements only. Not all clones are present; in checked studies, unresolved V genes account for under half, and no reason is known for the remainder. The table for this sample lists approximately 50,000 clones; 90% to 95% of them were counted only once. Of the sample, about 10% is held by the ten largest clones. Specimen: CD8+ T cells from peripheral blood mononuclear cells, collected after pregnancy. This TCR derives from a female donor with multiple sclerosis, enrolled in a pregnancy study. The sequence is built from TRBV6-1 and TRBJ1-2; no D gene is confidently identified. The CDR3 protein is CASKRSQANYGYTF. At the DNA level, the sequence is TGTGCCAGCAAGAGGAGCCAAGCTAACTATGGCTACACCTTC.